Listed here are 30 T cell receptor beta chains from one sample, sequenced in a study of T cell clonality in common variable immunodeficiency. Study findings and constraints: Common variable immunodeficiency TCR beta sequences reportedly had fewer deletions and N-nucleotide insertions.

Method: immunoSEQ multiplex PCR; TCRdb's copy keeps in-frame clones and lacks some. The sample shows roughly 42,000 clones, none of them appearing just once. Their recognized antigens are unknown. The source material was peripheral blood mononuclear cells. The origin of the receptors is a human donor with common variable immunodeficiency.

This clone has ten or more counts. The read terminates 3 residues before the CDR3 end, so the remaining end is supplied by the germline J gene. The J gene is TRBJ1-5, the V gene TRBV7-8; no definite D call. Trimming took off 2 bases at V and 1 base at J, with 9 bases between the two ends. This CDR3 comprises 15 residues. CDR1 is SGHVS and CDR2 is FQNEAQ in the germline V gene. Incomplete CDR3 DNA: TGTGCCAGCAGCTTAAACAGTCACAGCAATCAGCCC. Protein sequence: CASSLNSHSNQP. The complete CDR3 reads CASSLNSHSNQPQHF.

Comment on this clone: The CDR3 extends 3 residues past the end of the read, so its final part is completed from the germline J gene. The chain combines TRBV5-4 with TRBJ2-5; 7 bases map to TRBD1. The trim removed 2 bases at V and 3 bases at J, leaving 10 bases unmatched. Germline V CDR1 and CDR2: SGHNT, YYREEE (reference sequence). The CDR3 has 16 residues. CDR3 loop: CASSFLGLGGEETQYF. CDR3 DNA (partial): TGTGCCAGCAGCTTCCTGGGATTAGGGGGCGAAGAGACC.

There are many counts of this clone. With the read ending 3 residues before the CDR3 end, the germline J gene is used to fill in that end. V usage is TRBV14 and J usage is TRBJ1-1; 7 bases line up with TRBD1. Trimming took 0 bases from V and 5 from J; bases not matched to a gene: 9. The V gene's germline CDR1 is SGHDN and CDR2 FVKESK. The CDR3 sequence is 16 residues long. The sequenced part of the CDR3 DNA is TGTGCCAGCAGCCAAGAGGGCAGGGGGTTGGTAACTGAA. Residues: CASSQEGRGLVTE. The whole CDR3 sequence is CASSQEGRGLVTEAFF.

Concerning this clone itself: From the germline J gene comes the end of the CDR3, since the read stops 3 residues before it. The rearrangement uses TRBV6-2 or TRBV6-3 and TRBJ2-3; either TRBD1 or TRBD2 may fit D (5 bases each). Germline values: CDR1 MNHEY, CDR2 SVGEGT. The CDR3 is 15 residues long. The V end was cut by 6 bases, the J end by 0 bases, with 13 bases between. The CDR3 reads CASRRGPSSTDTQYF. CDR3 DNA (partial): TGTGCCAGCAGGAGGGGCCCTTCTAGCACAGATACG.

This clone was counted ten times or more. The read terminates 3 residues before the CDR3 end, so the remaining end is supplied by the germline J gene. V gene TRBV7-2 combines with J gene TRBJ2-3; 7 bases match TRBD2. V gave up 3 bases and J gave up 4 bases; unmatched junction bases: 1. Germline loops: CDR1 SGHTA, CDR2 FQGNSA. CDR3 length: 13 amino acids. CDR3 protein: CASSFGGSDTQYF. The CDR3 DNA, read in part, is TGTGCCAGCAGCTTCGGGGGGTCAGATACG. Based on the CDR3 plus reference TRBV7-2 and TRBJ2-3, the full variable domain is GAGVSQSPSNKVTEKGKDVELRCDPISGHTALYWYRQSLGQGLEFLIYFQGNSAPDKSGLPSDRFSAERTGGSVSTLTIQRTQQEDSAVYLCASSFGGSDTQYFGPGTRLTVL.

This clone was counted many times. Read sequence stops 3 residues before the CDR3 end, and the germline J gene provides the missing end. This chain connects TRBV20-1 to TRBJ1-5; D not resolved. The CDR3 has 14 residues. CDR1 and CDR2 from the germline V gene are DFQATT and SNEGSKA (reference sequence). V was clipped by 5 bases and J by 2 bases, with 13 bases between them. The part of the CDR3 DNA that was read is TGCAGTGCTCGCCAGGTTTATGGCAATCAGCCC. Amino acid sequence: CSARQVYGNQP. From start to end, the CDR3 is CSARQVYGNQPQHF.

This clone was counted only a few times. The read halts 3 residues ahead of the CDR3 end, with the missing end drawn from the germline J gene. The chain employs TRBV7-2 and TRBJ2-5; 10 nucleotides align to TRBD1. This CDR3 is built from 13 residues. Germline assignment: CDR1 SGHTA and CDR2 FQGNSA. CDR3 bases read: TGTGCCAGCAGCTCCGGGGACAGGGGTACC. Translating gives CASSSGDRGT. The full CDR3 sequence reads CASSSGDRGTQYF.

About this clone itself: The DNA ends 3 residues before the CDR3 does, and the rest of the CDR3 is filled in from the germline J gene. The rearrangement links TRBV10-3 to TRBJ2-1; 9 bases are a match to TRBD1. The CDR3 covers 16 residues. The V gene's germline CDR1 is ENHRY and CDR2 SYGVKD. V lost 6 bases and J lost 0; bases outside the gene matches: 6. CDR3 residues: CAIRSGTGSSYNEQFF. CDR3 bases read: TGTGCCATCAGATCCGGGACAGGGAGCTCCTACAATGAG.

Regarding this clone: The read terminates 3 residues ahead of where the CDR3 ends, so the germline J gene completes it. The chain is built from TRBV30 and TRBJ1-5; D might be TRBD1 (6 bases). The germline gives CDR1 GTSNPN, CDR2 SVGIG (reference sequence). Deletions cut 3 bases from V and 1 base from J, with 10 bases between. This CDR3 is 14 amino acids long. The sequenced CDR3 bases are TGTGCCTGGAGACGGGGGGCGAGCAATCAGCCC. The encoded protein is CAWRRGASNQP. The entire CDR3 is CAWRRGASNQPQHF.

This clone appeared a few times. The missing CDR3 end, 3 residues past where the read stops, is filled in from the germline J gene. This sequence joins TRBV7-8 and TRBJ2-5, with TRBD1 matching 7 bases. Germline V gene sequence: CDR1 SGHVS, CDR2 FQNEAQ. Trimming removed 6 bases from V and 4 bases from J; junction bases left unmatched: 14. This CDR3 is 16 amino acids long. The CDR3 here is CASRSNRGGRRETQYF. CDR3 DNA (partial): TGTGCCAGCAGGAGTAACAGGGGCGGGCGTCGAGAGACC.

This clone was detected ten times or more. The sequence runs out 3 residues before the end of the CDR3; the remainder is reconstructed from the germline J gene. The chain links TRBV29-1 to TRBJ2-7; 10 bases match TRBD2. With V trimmed by 5 bases and J by 4 bases, 8 bases remained unmatched. This CDR3 is built from 14 residues. CDR1 SQVTM and CDR2 ANQGSEA come from the germline V gene. The sequenced CDR3 bases are TGCAGCGTTTCAGCGGGAGGGCTGGAATACGAG. It codes for CSVSAGGLEYE. The whole CDR3 sequence reads CSVSAGGLEYEQYF.

Ten or more counts support this clone. The CDR3 extends 3 residues past the end of the read, so its final part is completed from the germline J gene. The V call is TRBV5-1, the J call TRBJ1-3; tentatively, D is TRBD1 (5 bases). Per germline, CDR1 SGHRS and CDR2 YFSETQ. The CDR3 contains 16 residues. Trimming shortened V by 4 bases and J by 0 bases, and 14 bases separated the two germline ends. CDR3 DNA, as far as it was read: TGCGCCAGCAGCAAACAGGCGGAGGTCTCTGGAAACACC. This translates into CASSKQAEVSGNT. From start to end, the CDR3 is CASSKQAEVSGNTIYF. The full variable domain, rest sourced from reference TRBV5-1 and TRBJ1-3, is KAGVTQTPRYLIKTRGQQVTLSCSPISGHRSVSWYQQTPGQGLQFLFEYFSETQRNKGNFPGRFSGRQFSNSRSEMNVSTLELGDSALYLCASSKQAEVSGNTIYFGEGSWLTVV.

This clone was found many times. From the germline J gene comes the end of the CDR3, since the read stops 3 residues before it. The rearrangement uses TRBV19 and TRBJ1-2, with D unclear. V lost 10 bases and J lost 0, with 9 bases in between. This CDR3 contains 12 residues. Per germline, CDR1 LNHDA and CDR2 SQIVND (reference sequence). This CDR3 is CATQRANYGYTF. The CDR3 bases that were read are TGTGCCACACAGAGAGCTAACTATGGC.

This clone showed up many times. The read ends 3 residues shy of where the CDR3 ends; the end is completed using the germline J gene. This rearrangement joins TRBV20-1 to TRBJ2-3; TRBD2 matches 8 bases. J was trimmed by 2 bases and V by 3 bases; bases with no gene match: 4. Germline values: CDR1 DFQATT, CDR2 SNEGSKA (reference sequence). This CDR3 has 14 residues. CDR3 region: CSASVAGYTDTQYF. The DNA read from the CDR3 is TGCAGTGCTAGTGTAGCGGGATACACAGATACG.

This clone turned up a few times. The sequence runs out 3 residues before the end of the CDR3; the remainder is reconstructed from the germline J gene. The chain links TRBV19 to TRBJ2-1; TRBD2 aligns across 7 bases. Germline V lookup: CDR1 LNHDA, CDR2 SQIVND (reference sequence). CDR3 length: 12 residues. V shed 10 bases and J 6 bases; nucleotides not matched to a gene: 6. This CDR3 reads CATKTGGNEQFF. The covered CDR3 bases are TGTGCCACCAAGACGGGGGGCAATGAG. Supplemented by reference TRBV19 and TRBJ2-1, the full variable domain reads DGGITQSPKYLFRKEGQNVTLSCEQNLNHDAMYWYRQDPGQGLRLIYYSQIVNDFQKGDIAEGYSVSREKKESFPLTVTSAQKNPTAFYLCATKTGGNEQFFGPGTRLTVL.

This clone has only a few counts. The read falls 3 residues short of the CDR3 end, and the missing part is taken from the germline J gene. This chain connects TRBV7-9 to TRBJ2-2; D unclear. The CDR3 contains 14 residues. The V gene lost 3 bases and the J gene lost 5 bases, with 10 bases spanning the gap. Per germline, CDR1 SEHNR and CDR2 FQNEAQ (reference sequence). The CDR3 DNA, read in part, is TGTGCCAGCAGCTTTTGGTCTAGGACCGGGGAG. It is translated as CASSFWSRTGE. The whole CDR3 sequence reads CASSFWSRTGELFF. The full variable domain, with the rest looked up from reference TRBV7-9 and TRBJ2-2, is DTGVSQNPRHKITKRGQNVTFRCDPISEHNRLYWYRQTLGQGPEFLTYFQNEAQLEKSRLLSDRFSAERPKGSFSTLEIQRTEQGDSAMYLCASSFWSRTGELFFGEGSRLTVL.

Concerning this clone itself: The read ends 3 residues shy of where the CDR3 ends; the end is completed using the germline J gene. The chain joins TRBV7-6 to TRBJ1-3; D not resolved. CDR1 SGHVS and CDR2 FNYEAQ come from the germline V gene. V lost 2 bases, J lost 0 bases, and 11 bases lay in between. The CDR3 is made up of 16 amino acids. CDR3 region: CASSLLLRNSGNTIYF. Partial CDR3 DNA: TGTGCCAGCAGCTTACTGCTAAGAAACTCTGGAAACACC.

Only a few counts were recorded for this clone. The read halts 3 residues ahead of the CDR3 end, with the missing end drawn from the germline J gene. This rearrangement joins TRBV30 to TRBJ1-4; 8 bases align to TRBD1. Germline V lookup: CDR1 GTSNPN, CDR2 SVGIG (reference sequence). The CDR3 loop spans 15 amino acids. J gave up 5 bases and V 3 bases, and 8 bases lay outside the gene matches. The CDR3 sequence: CAWRVRDRRNEKLFF. CDR3 DNA, as far as it was read: TGTGCCTGGAGAGTAAGGGACAGGAGGAATGAAAAA.

This clone was found a few times. The CDR3 end lies 3 residues beyond the end of the read and is filled in from the germline J gene. V is TRBV7-9 and J is TRBJ2-7, with D possibly being TRBD2 (6 bases). V lost 5 bases and J lost 5, with 16 bases in between. This CDR3 comprises 14 residues. From germline, CDR1 is SEHNR and CDR2 FQNEAQ (reference sequence). This CDR3 reads CASSGGLASNEQYF. The DNA read from the CDR3 is TGTGCCAGCAGCGGGGGACTGGCCAGTAACGAG.

Many counts were recorded for this clone. The read terminates 3 residues before the CDR3 end, so the remaining end is supplied by the germline J gene. The chain joins TRBV19 to TRBJ2-3, with TRBD2 identical over 13 bases. CDR3 length equals 17 residues. Germline loops: CDR1 LNHDA, CDR2 SQIVND (reference sequence). Trimming took 4 bases from V and 0 from J; bases not matched to a gene: 4. The CDR3 bases that were read are TGTGCCAGTAGTAGGGGGACTAGCGGGACTAGCACAGATACG. This codes for CASSRGTSGTSTDT. The whole CDR3 region reads CASSRGTSGTSTDTQYF.

This clone was recorded a few times. The read stops 3 residues short of the end of the CDR3; the missing end is completed from the germline J gene. This rearrangement joins TRBV5-1 to TRBJ2-7; 8 bases map to TRBD1. Germline CDR1 and CDR2: SGHRS and YFSETQ. The junction had 11 bases not matched to a gene; V was cut back by 4 bases and J by 5 bases. The CDR3 loop spans 15 amino acids. The sequenced part of the CDR3 DNA is TGCGCCAGCAGCCCAGGACAGGGAGGATTCAACGAG. Residues: CASSPGQGGFNE. In full, the CDR3 is CASSPGQGGFNEQYF.

This clone showed up many times. The read comes to an end 3 residues before the CDR3 does, leaving the germline J gene to fill in the end. The chain is built from TRBV14 and TRBJ2-7; 10 nucleotides line up with TRBD1. The CDR3 runs 14 residues. V trimming: 2 bases; J trimming: 3 bases; junction bases outside the gene matches: 1. Germline lookup yields CDR1 SGHDN and CDR2 FVKESK. The CDR3 region is CASSQRTGGYEQYF. The sequenced CDR3 bases are TGTGCCAGCAGCCAAAGGACAGGGGGCTACGAG.

A word on this clone: The read finishes 3 residues shy of the CDR3 end, and the germline J gene is used to complete it. The V gene is TRBV6-1, the J gene TRBJ2-1; D is possibly TRBD1 (6 bases). The germline V and J ends were trimmed by 3 bases and 4 bases, with 16 bases remaining between them. Germline CDR1 reads MNHNS; CDR2 reads SASEGT. CDR3 length: 16 amino acids. The CDR3 is CASSDEWQGTYNEQFF. CDR3 bases read: TGTGCCAGCAGTGATGAGTGGCAGGGGACGTACAATGAG.

This clone was seen ten or more times. Read coverage stops 3 residues before the CDR3 terminus; the germline J gene supplies the remainder. The V and J genes are TRBV19 and TRBJ1-1; TRBD1 matches at 7 bases. CDR3 length equals 15 residues. V was pared by 7 bases and J by 3 bases, with 11 bases of the junction left unmatched. The germline V gene has CDR1 LNHDA and CDR2 SQIVND (reference sequence). The CDR3 spells CASIESGRGDTEAFF. Partial CDR3 DNA: TGTGCCAGTATCGAATCCGGCAGGGGGGACACTGAA.

Many counts were recorded for this clone. The covered CDR3 bases are TGTGCCAGCAGCTTACAGGGGGGATATGAAAAA. This gives the protein CASSLQGGYEK. The full CDR3 is CASSLQGGYEKLFF. The chain employs TRBV7-2 and TRBJ1-4; TRBD1 agrees at 7 bases. The CDR3 end is not reached by the read, which stops 3 residues before it; the germline J gene fills it in. Trimming removed 2 bases from V and 6 bases from J; junction bases left unmatched: 3. The length of the CDR3 is 14 residues. Germline CDR1 and CDR2: SGHTA and FQGNSA.

CDR3 DNA, as far as it was read: TGTGCCAGCAGATCGGACAGGGTCGGCACAGATACG. It codes for CASRSDRVGTDT. The full CDR3 sequence reads CASRSDRVGTDTQYF. The chain uses TRBV2 and TRBJ2-3, with 8 bases aligning to TRBD1. The read ends 3 residues early relative to the CDR3; the germline J gene fills the gap. The germline gives CDR1 SNHLY, CDR2 FYNNEI. V trimming: 6 bases; J trimming: 1 base; junction bases outside the gene matches: 6. CDR3 length: 15 residues.

This clone was counted many times. At one of its ends the junction is not consistent with the germline gene, which may arise from a read error. The read falls 3 residues short of the CDR3 end, and the missing part is taken from the germline J gene. The genes are TRBV4-2 and TRBJ2-7; 9 bases fit TRBD1. The CDR3 sequence is 15 residues long. Germline CDR1 is LGHNA and CDR2 is YNFKEQ. Here the CDR3 reads CASSQDPDRGYEQYF. The covered CDR3 bases are TGCGCCAGCAGCCAAGACCCGGACAGGGGTTACGAG.

This clone was recorded a few times. The read ends 3 residues shy of where the CDR3 ends; the end is completed using the germline J gene. The chain uses TRBV7-2 and TRBJ2-7, with unresolved D. The germline V and J ends were trimmed by 1 base and 2 bases, with 3 bases remaining between them. The CDR3 has 12 residues. The germline V gene encodes CDR1 SGHTA and CDR2 FQGNSA. The CDR3 region is CASSLVTYEQYF. The sequenced part of the CDR3 DNA is TGTGCCAGCAGCTTAGTTACCTACGAG.

This clone was observed at least ten times. The CDR3 end is not reached by the read, which stops 3 residues before it; the germline J gene fills it in. The chain employs TRBV19 and TRBJ1-1; D remains ambiguous. Germline assignment: CDR1 LNHDA and CDR2 SQIVND (reference sequence). V lost 11 bases, J lost 4 bases, and 11 bases lay in between. This CDR3 region has 11 residues. The DNA read from the CDR3 is TGTGCCTCAACCCCGGGCACTGAA. It yields the protein CASTPGTE. The CDR3 reads in full as CASTPGTEAFF.

The table lists this clone with a few counts. The sequenced fragment ends 3 residues before the CDR3 boundary, so the rest is inferred from the germline J gene. The chain recombines TRBV5-1 with TRBJ2-2; TRBD1 matches 8 bases. V gave up 0 bases and J gave up 0 bases; unmatched junction bases: 1. Germline-derived CDR1 and CDR2 are SGHRS and YFSETQ. This CDR3 region has 16 residues. The sequenced CDR3 bases are TGCGCCAGCAGCTTGGGGACAGGGCCGAACACCGGGGAG. Its translation is CASSLGTGPNTGE. From start to end, the CDR3 is CASSLGTGPNTGELFF.